Below are 27 T cell receptor beta chains sequenced from a single sample in a study of glioma-infiltrating T cells. Amplification of TCR alpha and beta CDR3 regions from RNA used iRepertoire nested multiplex PCR. TCRdb passed the multiplex PCR reads through MiXCR, listing each CDR3 protein once. The sample lists approximately 40,000 distinct CDR3 sequences, around 22% seen once, with 5% to 8% in the top ten. The source material was glioma tissue, nonneoplastic brain tissue, or PBMCs (not recorded which). The source of these receptors is a human donor with low-grade glioma or glioblastoma, undergoing nonglioma brain surgery, or in good health (not recorded which).

This clonotype was seen many times. The chain uses TRBV2 and TRBJ2-7, with D hard to call. The length of the CDR3 is 12 residues. Trimming removed 6 bases at V and 3 bases at J, with 9 bases between. CDR1 and CDR2 (germline): SNHLY, FYNNEI. CDR3 nucleotides: TGTGCCAGCAGCCAGGACGTCTACGAGCAGTACGTC. As protein: CASSQDVYEQYV.

This clonotype appeared many times. This chain joins TRBV20-1 and TRBJ2-7; tentative D call: TRBD2 (5 bases). V lost 2 bases and J 4 bases, leaving 15 bases between the germline ends. Per germline, CDR1 DFQATT and CDR2 SNEGSKA (reference sequence). The CDR3 sequence is 14 residues long. This CDR3 is CSARIRGNRYEQYF. DNA of the CDR3: TGCAGTGCTAGAATTCGAGGGAATCGGTACGAGCAGTACTTC.

Many counts were recorded for this clonotype. The V gene is TRBV7-9, the J gene TRBJ2-5; D ambiguous. The V end lost 5 bases, the J end lost 0 bases, and 7 bases lay between the germline ends. Germline CDR1 reads SEHNR; CDR2 reads FQNEAQ (reference sequence). The CDR3 has 13 amino acids. As DNA, the CDR3 is TGTGCCAGCAGCCGTATGTACCAAGAGACCCAGTACTTC. Encoded protein: CASSRMYQETQYF.

In its sample, this clonotype was seen many times. V usage is TRBV12-3 or TRBV12-4 and J usage is TRBJ1-5, with D perhaps matching TRBD1 (5 bases). The length of the CDR3 is 17 residues. The V end was cut by 8 bases, the J end by 2 bases, with 22 bases between. CDR3: CASGSRGQSEGNQPQHF. The DNA for the CDR3 is TGTGCCAGCGGTAGTCGAGGACAATCAGAAGGCAATCAGCCCCAGCATTTT.

For the CDR3, the DNA is TGTGCCAGCAGTTTCTCAATCGCAGATACGCAGTATTTT. Its translation: CASSFSIADTQYF. This rearrangement joins TRBV28 to TRBJ2-3; D unclear. The CDR3 loop spans 13 amino acids. Per germline, CDR1 MDHEN and CDR2 SYDVKM. V lost 3 bases, J lost 4 bases, and 8 bases lay in between.

The V gene is TRBV29-1, the J gene TRBJ2-1; possibly TRBD2 for D (5 bases). Trimming removed 3 bases at V and 5 bases at J, with 8 bases between. Germline CDR1 is SQVTM and CDR2 is ANQGSEA. The CDR3 runs 12 residues. CDR3 loop: CSVDSGNNEQFF. The CDR3 DNA is TGCAGCGTTGATTCGGGAAACAATGAGCAGTTCTTC.

Concerning this clonotype itself: This may be a read error, as it is one base from a much larger clone. The chain couples TRBV11-3 to TRBJ2-5, with TRBD1 as a possible D gene (6 bases). V lost 4 bases and J lost 3, with 12 bases in between. Germline V gene data show CDR1 as SGHNT and CDR2 as YENEEA. The CDR3 contains 14 residues. The CDR3 sequence is CASSSRDNKETQYF. The CDR3 bases are TGTGCCAGCAGCTCCCGGGACAACAAAGAGACCCAGTACTTC.

By share, this clonotype ranks as medium-sized. This chain connects TRBV6-1 to TRBJ2-5, with 14 bases lining up with TRBD2. The CDR3 contains 15 residues. The germline CDR1 and CDR2 sequences are MNHNS and SASEGT. Germline trimming cut 4 bases from V and 2 bases from J; bases unmatched to any gene: 0. The CDR3 region has the DNA TGTGCCAGCAGTGGACTAGCGGGGGGGCAAGAGACCCAGTACTTC. Residues: CASSGLAGGQETQYF.

This clonotype appeared many times. The rearrangement uses TRBV24-1 and TRBJ1-2, with 8 bases lining up with TRBD1. The CDR3 has 16 amino acids. The germline gives CDR1 KGHDR, CDR2 SFDVKD. The junction had 16 bases not matched to a gene; V was cut back by 8 bases and J by 6 bases. CDR3 bases: TGTGCCACCACCGGCGAAGACAGGGGTGTCGGACATGGCTACACCTTC. It encodes CATTGEDRGVGHGYTF.

The chain joins TRBV3-1 to TRBJ2-3; perhaps D is TRBD1 or TRBD2 (5 bases each). The germline V gene has CDR1 LGHDT and CDR2 YNNKEL (reference sequence). The CDR3 is 15 amino acids. With 5 bases removed from V and 1 base from J, the gap between germline ends came to 13 bases. The CDR3 bases are TGTGCCAGCAGCGCCCCGGGACCACGCACAGATACGCAGTATTTT. As protein: CASSAPGPRTDTQYF.

This clonotype was counted at least ten times. This sequence joins TRBV20-1 and TRBJ2-5; 8 bases are shared with TRBD2. The germline gives CDR1 DFQATT, CDR2 SNEGSKA (reference sequence). V trimming: 5 bases; J trimming: 5 bases; junction bases outside the gene matches: 4. CDR3 length equals 12 residues. In nucleotides, the CDR3 is TGCAGTGCTGCGGGGGGCGGGGAGACCCAGTACTTC. It translates to CSAAGGGETQYF.

This clonotype was counted a single time. V usage is TRBV28 and J usage is TRBJ2-5; TRBD2 matches at 9 bases. V lost 5 bases, J lost 5 bases, and 6 bases stayed unmatched. Germline CDR1 reads MDHEN; CDR2 reads SYDVKM. There are 14 residues in the CDR3. This chain's CDR3 is CASSVSTSGETQYF. The CDR3 DNA follows: TGTGCCAGCAGTGTAAGCACTAGCGGGGAGACCCAGTACTTC.

This clonotype was counted many times. The rearrangement joins TRBV12-3 or TRBV12-4 to TRBJ2-5; 8 bases align to TRBD1. This CDR3 is 13 amino acids long. V trimming: 3 bases; J trimming: 4 bases; junction bases outside the gene matches: 1. DNA of the CDR3: TGTGCCAGCAGTTTTACAGGGGGAGAGACCCAGTACTTC. It specifies CASSFTGGETQYF.

Comments on this clonotype: Being one base from a much bigger clone, this may be a read error. The chain couples TRBV12-3 or TRBV12-4 to TRBJ2-1; 10 nucleotides agree with TRBD1. The CDR3 runs to 15 residues. CDR3 residues: CATARGDRGYNKQFF. DNA of the CDR3: TGTGCCACCGCCCGAGGGGACAGGGGATACAATAAGCAGTTCTTC.

This clonotype was counted ten times or more. The V gene is TRBV2, the J gene TRBJ1-6; D is unresolved. CDR1 is SNHLY, CDR2 FYNNEI, per germline. V lost 8 bases and J 2 bases, leaving 7 bases between the germline ends. CDR3 length: 13 amino acids. CDR3 nucleotide sequence: TGTGCCAGCGGGGTAACCTATAATTCACCCCTCCACTTT. This encodes CASGVTYNSPLHF. The entire variable domain, with the rest obtained from reference TRBV2 and TRBJ1-6, is as follows: EPEVTQTPSHQVTQMGQEVILRCVPISNHLYFYWYRQILGQKVEFLVSFYNNEISEKSEIFDDQFSVERPDGSNFTLKIRSTKLEDSAMYFCASGVTYNSPLHFGNGTRLTVT.

Ten or more counts support this clonotype. The gene calls are TRBV11-2 and TRBJ2-1, with 8 bases lining up with TRBD2. V was pared by 3 bases and J by 1 base, with 5 bases of the junction left unmatched. Germline values: CDR1 SGHAT, CDR2 FQNNGV. The CDR3 runs to 16 residues. The CDR3 DNA sequence: TGTGCCAGCAGCTTGCTAGCGGGTGTATCCTACAATGAGCAGTTCTTC. This encodes CASSLLAGVSYNEQFF.

This clonotype has ten or more counts. The CDR3 nucleotides are TGCAGTGCTCGACAGGGGGTCTATGGCTACACCTTC. Protein: CSARQGVYGYTF. The chain links TRBV20-1 to TRBJ1-2; 9 positions match TRBD1. Germline values: CDR1 DFQATT, CDR2 SNEGSKA (reference sequence). Trimming removed 5 bases from V and 4 bases from J; junction bases left unmatched: 2. The CDR3 is 12 residues long.

This clonotype was observed a few times. The V and J genes are TRBV11-1 and TRBJ2-2; 7 bases map to TRBD1. The CDR3 sequence is 15 residues long. Trimming cost V 2 bases and J 5 bases; bases outside gene matches: 5. CDR1 is SGHAT and CDR2 is FQDESV in the germline V gene (reference sequence). Here the CDR3 DNA reads TGTGCCAGCAGCTTAAAGAGGACAGGAACCGGGGAGCTGTTTTTT. Its protein is CASSLKRTGTGELFF.

Note on this clonotype: One end of the junction is discordant with germline, which a read error may explain. CDR3 protein: CSVERPDTVTQYF. The CDR3 bases are TGCAGCGTTGAAAGGCCAGACACAGTTACGCAGTATTTT. V gene TRBV29-1 combines with J gene TRBJ2-3, with D uncertain. CDR1 and CDR2 (germline): SQVTM, ANQGSEA. The CDR3 consists of 13 residues.

Turning to this clonotype: A much larger clone differs by one base, so this may be a read error. V usage is TRBV11-1 and J usage is TRBJ1-1; D is perhaps TRBD1 (5 bases). CDR3 length: 14 amino acids. Germline V gene sequence: CDR1 SGHAT, CDR2 FQDESV (reference sequence). Trimming removed 1 base from V and 3 bases from J, with 9 bases in between. The CDR3, as DNA: TGTGCCAGCAGCTTAGGACAGCTGGACACTGAAGCTTTCTTT. This gives the protein CASSLGQLDTEAFF. The whole variable domain, filled in from reference TRBV11-1 and TRBJ1-1, reads EAEVAQSPRYKITEKSQAVAFWCDPISGHATLYWYRQILGQGPELLVQFQDESVVDDSQLPKDRFSAERLKGVDSTLKIQPAELGDSAMYLCASSLGQLDTEAFFGQGTRLTVV.

This clonotype was counted only a few times. J is TRBJ2-7 and V is TRBV29-1; 9 nucleotides agree with TRBD1. The CDR3 covers 12 residues. V trimming: 7 bases; J trimming: 2 bases; junction bases outside the gene matches: 3. Germline CDR1 is SQVTM and CDR2 is ANQGSEA. The CDR3 protein is CSAGQGTYEQYF. In DNA form, the CDR3 reads TGCAGCGCGGGACAGGGTACCTACGAGCAGTACTTC.

The sample holds many counts of this clonotype. The genes are TRBV11-3 and TRBJ1-6; no reliable D call. V lost 2 bases and J 4 bases, leaving 6 bases between the germline ends. In germline, CDR1 is SGHNT, CDR2 YENEEA. The CDR3 totals 14 residues. CDR3 loop: CASSLSQYNSPLHF. The CDR3, as DNA: TGTGCCAGCAGCTTATCCCAATATAATTCACCCCTCCACTTT.

In its sample, this clonotype was seen many times. This sequence joins TRBV18 and TRBJ1-2; TRBD1 matches at 7 bases. With V trimmed by 3 bases and J by 4 bases, 5 bases remained unmatched. The CDR3 extends over 14 amino acids. CDR1 and CDR2 from the germline V gene are KGHSH and LQKENI. The CDR3 here is CASSPGQELYGYTF. The CDR3 nucleotides read TGTGCCAGCTCACCCGGACAGGAACTCTATGGCTACACCTTC. The whole variable domain, filled in from reference TRBV18 and TRBJ1-2, reads NAGVMQNPRHLVRRRGQEARLRCSPMKGHSHVYWYRQLPEEGLKFMVYLQKENIIDESGMPKERFSAEFPKEGPSILRIQQVVRGDSAAYFCASSPGQELYGYTFGSGTRLTVV.

This clonotype was observed many times. V and J are TRBV12-5 and TRBJ1-5; 10 nucleotides line up with TRBD1. The CDR3 is 20 residues long. V was clipped by 2 bases and J by 0 bases; unmatched bases: 13. The germline CDR1 and CDR2 sequences are LGHNT and FRNRAP. Written as DNA, the CDR3 is TGTGCTAGTGGTTTGCCCCGCCGGGACAGGGGCCTCTATAGCAATCAGCCCCAGCATTTT. Residues: CASGLPRRDRGLYSNQPQHF.

This chain links TRBV5-6 with TRBJ2-7; tentative D call: TRBD2 (6 bases). CDR1 and CDR2 (germline): SGHDT, YYEEEE. V lost 2 bases and J 3 bases, leaving 6 bases between the germline ends. There are 12 residues in the CDR3. CDR3 sequence: CASSFGGYEQYV. CDR3 coding DNA: TGTGCCAGCAGCTTCGGGGGCTACGAGCAGTACGTC.

This clonotype has more than one count but fewer than ten. The chain carries TRBV12-3 or TRBV12-4 and TRBJ1-6, with D hard to call. V lost 3 bases to trimming and J lost 8 bases, with 8 bases between them. The CDR3 has 13 residues. CDR3 sequence (DNA): TGTGCCAGCAGTTTTGTCGAGGATTCACCCCTCCACTTT. Its protein is CASSFVEDSPLHF.

This clonotype showed up many times. This chain joins TRBV28 and TRBJ2-7, with 8 bases lining up with TRBD1. Germline values: CDR1 MDHEN, CDR2 SYDVKM. The CDR3 is made up of 13 amino acids. J was trimmed by 1 base and V by 11 bases; bases with no gene match: 7. CDR3 DNA sequence: TGTGCCGGTCGACAGGGGAATTCCTACGAGCAGTACGTC. It yields the protein CAGRQGNSYEQYV.